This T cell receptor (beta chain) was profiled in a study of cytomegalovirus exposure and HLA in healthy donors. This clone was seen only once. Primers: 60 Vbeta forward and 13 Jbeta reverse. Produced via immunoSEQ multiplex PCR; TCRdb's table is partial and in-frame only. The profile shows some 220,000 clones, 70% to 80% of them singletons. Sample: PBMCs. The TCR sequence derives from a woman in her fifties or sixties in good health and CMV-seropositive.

The CDR3 DNA is TGCGCCAGCAGCCAAAATCAGGGGCTCACCTATGGCTACACCTTC. Its protein product is CASSQNQGLTYGYTF. The J gene is TRBJ1-2, the V gene TRBV4-1; D perhaps matches TRBD1 (6 bases). The germline V gene has CDR1 MGHRA and CDR2 YSYEKL. The length of the CDR3 is 15 residues. Between the trimmed V and J ends, which lost 2 bases and 4 bases, there was a span of 14 bases.